The clone carrying this TCR beta chain was counted many times. Its antigen is not known. These data are taken from a study of blood T cells in healthy people across ages. Findings and caveats of the study: The long-lived group displayed more naive CD4+ cells, plus higher diversity, than the aged donors did. Per million T cells, TCR beta diversity dropped roughly linearly as age increased.

Healthy Russian Caucasian donors spanned ages roughly 6 to 100 years. The germline gives CDR1 SGHRS, CDR2 YFSETQ. This CDR3 has 13 residues. Between the trimmed V and J ends, which lost 2 bases and 7 bases, there was a span of 10 bases. A second PCR of 7 to 11 cycles used a sample-barcoded 5' primer and a J-beta primer mix. TCRdb reprocessed the 5' RACE reads with MiXCR, giving one entry per CDR3 protein. This table holds 380,000 or so distinct CDR3 sequences, 50% to 60% found once. This clonotype originated in a man aged 60 to 69 in good health. The sample comprised blood. The chain combines TRBV5-1 with TRBJ2-1; no clear D. CDR3 nucleotide sequence: TGCGCCAGCAGCTTCAGTGGGGTAAATGAGCAGTTCTTC. Encoded protein: CASSFSGVNEQFF.